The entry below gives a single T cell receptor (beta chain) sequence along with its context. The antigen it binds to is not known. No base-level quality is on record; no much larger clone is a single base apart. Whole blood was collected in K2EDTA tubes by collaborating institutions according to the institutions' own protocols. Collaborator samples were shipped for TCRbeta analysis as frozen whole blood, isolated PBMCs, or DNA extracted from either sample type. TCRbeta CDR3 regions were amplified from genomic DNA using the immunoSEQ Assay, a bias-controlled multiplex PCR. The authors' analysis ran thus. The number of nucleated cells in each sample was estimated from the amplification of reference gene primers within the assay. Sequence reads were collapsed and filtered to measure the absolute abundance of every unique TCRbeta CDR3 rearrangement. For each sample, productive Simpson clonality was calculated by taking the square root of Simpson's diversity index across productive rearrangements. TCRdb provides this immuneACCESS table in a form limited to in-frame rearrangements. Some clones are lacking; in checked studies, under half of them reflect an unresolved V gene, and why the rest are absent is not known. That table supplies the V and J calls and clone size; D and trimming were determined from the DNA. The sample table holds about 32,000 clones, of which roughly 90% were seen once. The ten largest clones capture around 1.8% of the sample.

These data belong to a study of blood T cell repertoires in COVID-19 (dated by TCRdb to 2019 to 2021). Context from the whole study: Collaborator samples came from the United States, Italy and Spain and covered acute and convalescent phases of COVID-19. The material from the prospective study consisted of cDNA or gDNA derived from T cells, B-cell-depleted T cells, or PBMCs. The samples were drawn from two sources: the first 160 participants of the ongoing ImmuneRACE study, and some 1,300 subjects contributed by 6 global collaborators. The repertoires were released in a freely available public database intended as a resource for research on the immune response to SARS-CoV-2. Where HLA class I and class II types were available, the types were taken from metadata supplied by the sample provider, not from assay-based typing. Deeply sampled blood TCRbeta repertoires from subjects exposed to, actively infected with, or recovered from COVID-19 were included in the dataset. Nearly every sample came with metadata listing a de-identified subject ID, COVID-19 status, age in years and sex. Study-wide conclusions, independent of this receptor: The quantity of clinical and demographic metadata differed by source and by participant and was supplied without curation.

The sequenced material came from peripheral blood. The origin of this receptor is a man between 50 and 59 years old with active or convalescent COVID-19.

The DNA sequence is as follows: TGTGCCAGCAGTTTCTTTAGCGGGAGGAGGACAGATACGCAGTATTTT. Its translation reads: CASSFFSGRRTDTQYF. In this chain, TRBV28 is recombined with TRBJ2-3; TRBD2 aligns with 10 central bases. Spanning cysteine to phenylalanine, the CDR3 consists of 16 amino acids. The kept DNA is CDR3 alone, 48 bases in frame from the first base. Trimmed from V: 3 bases; trimmed from J: 3 bases; junction bases lacking a gene match: 6. As encoded in the germline V gene, CDR1 is MDHEN while CDR2 is SYDVKM.